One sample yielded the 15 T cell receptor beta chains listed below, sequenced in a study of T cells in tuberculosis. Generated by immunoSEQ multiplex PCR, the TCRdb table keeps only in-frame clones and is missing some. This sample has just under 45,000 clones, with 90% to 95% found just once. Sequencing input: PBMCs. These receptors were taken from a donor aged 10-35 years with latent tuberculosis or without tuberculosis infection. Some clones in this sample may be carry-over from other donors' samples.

CDR3 DNA: TGTGCCAGCTCAACAGGGAATCAGCCCCAGCATTTT. This codes for CASSTGNQPQHF. V usage is TRBV6-6 and J usage is TRBJ1-5; D perhaps matches TRBD1 (6 bases). Germline-derived CDR1 and CDR2 are MNHNY and SVGAGI (reference sequence). The CDR3 runs 12 residues. The ends were cut back, 8 bases at V and 4 bases at J, with 9 bases in the middle.

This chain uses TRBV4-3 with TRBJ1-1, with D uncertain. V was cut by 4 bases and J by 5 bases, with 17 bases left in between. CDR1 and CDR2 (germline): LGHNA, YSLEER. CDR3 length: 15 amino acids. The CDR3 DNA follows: TGCGCCAGCAGCCCCGGAGCTGGGTGGAGGACTGAAGCTTTCTTT. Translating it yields CASSPGAGWRTEAFF.

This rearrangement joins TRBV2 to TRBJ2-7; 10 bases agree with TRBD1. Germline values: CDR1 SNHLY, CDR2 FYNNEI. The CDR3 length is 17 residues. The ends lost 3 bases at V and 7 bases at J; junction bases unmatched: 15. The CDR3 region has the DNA TGTGCCAGCAGTGACTTTGCGGGGACAGGGGATAAGAAAGAGCAGTACTTC. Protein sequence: CASSDFAGTGDKKEQYF.

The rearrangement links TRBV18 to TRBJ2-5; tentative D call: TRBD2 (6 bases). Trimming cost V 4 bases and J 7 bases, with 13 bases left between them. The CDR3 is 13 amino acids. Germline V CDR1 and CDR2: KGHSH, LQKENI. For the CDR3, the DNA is TGTGCCAGCTCACAGACTAGTGACGTGACCCAGTACTTC. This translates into CASSQTSDVTQYF.

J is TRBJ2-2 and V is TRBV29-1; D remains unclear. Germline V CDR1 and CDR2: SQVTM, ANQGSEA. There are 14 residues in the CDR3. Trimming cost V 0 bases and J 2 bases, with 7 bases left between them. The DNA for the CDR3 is TGCAGCGTTGAAGATCCATTTAACACCGGGGAGCTGTTTTTT. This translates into CSVEDPFNTGELFF.

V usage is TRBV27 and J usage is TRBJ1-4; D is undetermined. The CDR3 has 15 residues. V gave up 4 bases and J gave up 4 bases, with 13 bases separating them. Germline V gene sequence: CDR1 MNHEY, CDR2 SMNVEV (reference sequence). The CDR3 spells CASSSRQALNEKLFF. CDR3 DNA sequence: TGTGCCAGCAGTTCCCGGCAGGCCCTTAATGAAAAACTGTTTTTT.

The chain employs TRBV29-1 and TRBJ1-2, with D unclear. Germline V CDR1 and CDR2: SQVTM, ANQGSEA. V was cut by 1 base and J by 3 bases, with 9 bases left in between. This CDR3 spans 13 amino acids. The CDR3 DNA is TGCAGCGTTGAAGGAGGGAGACACTATGGCTACACCTTC. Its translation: CSVEGGRHYGYTF.

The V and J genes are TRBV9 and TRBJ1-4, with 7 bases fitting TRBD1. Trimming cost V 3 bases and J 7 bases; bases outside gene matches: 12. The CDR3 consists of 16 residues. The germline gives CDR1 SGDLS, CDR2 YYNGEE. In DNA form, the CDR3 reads TGTGCCAGCAGCGCCGAATTAAGGACAGGAAGTGAAAAACTGTTTTTT. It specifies CASSAELRTGSEKLFF. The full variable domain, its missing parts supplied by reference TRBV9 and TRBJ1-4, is DSGVTQTPKHLITATGQRVTLRCSPRSGDLSVYWYQQSLDQGLQFLIQYYNGEERAKGNILERFSAQQFPDLHSELNLSSLELGDSALYFCASSAELRTGSEKLFFGSGTQLSVL.

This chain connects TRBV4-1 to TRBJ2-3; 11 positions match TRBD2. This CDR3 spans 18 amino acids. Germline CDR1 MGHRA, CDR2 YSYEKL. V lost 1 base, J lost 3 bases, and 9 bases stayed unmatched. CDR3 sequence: CASSQVRRGTSGTDTQYF. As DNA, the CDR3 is TGCGCCAGCAGCCAAGTACGTAGAGGGACTAGCGGTACAGATACGCAGTATTTT.

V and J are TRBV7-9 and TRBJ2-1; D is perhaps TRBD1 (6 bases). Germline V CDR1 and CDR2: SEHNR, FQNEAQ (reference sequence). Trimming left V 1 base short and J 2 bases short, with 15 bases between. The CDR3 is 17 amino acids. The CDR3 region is CASSLEQGLAPYNEQFF. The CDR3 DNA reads TGTGCCAGCAGCTTAGAACAGGGCCTGGCCCCCTACAATGAGCAGTTCTTC.

Here the CDR3 DNA reads TGCGCCAGCACTCGAGGGATCCAAGAGACCCAGTACTTC. Translating gives CASTRGIQETQYF. The chain couples TRBV5-1 to TRBJ2-5; D is possibly TRBD2 (5 bases). CDR3 length equals 13 residues. Germline CDR1 reads SGHRS; CDR2 reads YFSETQ. The V end lost 6 bases, the J end lost 1 base, and 10 bases lay between the germline ends.

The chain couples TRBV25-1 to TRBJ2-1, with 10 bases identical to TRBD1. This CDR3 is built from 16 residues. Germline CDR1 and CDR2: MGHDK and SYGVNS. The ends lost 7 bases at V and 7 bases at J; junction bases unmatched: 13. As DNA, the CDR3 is TGTGCCAGCACTGGAGGACAGGGGGACGTTATAAATGAGCAGTTCTTC. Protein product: CASTGGQGDVINEQFF.

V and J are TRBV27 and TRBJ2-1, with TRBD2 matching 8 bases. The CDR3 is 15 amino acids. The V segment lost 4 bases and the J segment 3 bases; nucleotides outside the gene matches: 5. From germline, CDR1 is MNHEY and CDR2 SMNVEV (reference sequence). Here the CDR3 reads CASSYGTRGYNEQFF. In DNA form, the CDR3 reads TGTGCCAGCAGTTACGGGACTAGGGGCTACAATGAGCAGTTCTTC.

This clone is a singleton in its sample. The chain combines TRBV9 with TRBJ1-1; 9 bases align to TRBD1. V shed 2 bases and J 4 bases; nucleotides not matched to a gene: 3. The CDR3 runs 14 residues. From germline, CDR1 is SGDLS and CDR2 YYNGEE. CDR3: CASSVGTGTTEAFF. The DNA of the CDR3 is TGTGCCAGCAGCGTCGGGACAGGGACCACTGAAGCTTTCTTT. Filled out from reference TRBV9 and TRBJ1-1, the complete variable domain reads DSGVTQTPKHLITATGQRVTLRCSPRSGDLSVYWYQQSLDQGLQFLIQYYNGEERAKGNILERFSAQQFPDLHSELNLSSLELGDSALYFCASSVGTGTTEAFFGQGTRLTVV.

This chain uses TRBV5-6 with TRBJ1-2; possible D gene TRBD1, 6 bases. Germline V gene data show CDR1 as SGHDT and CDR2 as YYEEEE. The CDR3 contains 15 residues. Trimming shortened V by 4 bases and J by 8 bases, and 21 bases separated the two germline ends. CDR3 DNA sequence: TGTGCCAGCAGCCCGACACCGGGACAAAGAAGCGGCTACACCTTC. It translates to CASSPTPGQRSGYTF.